Below are 10 T cell receptor beta chains sequenced from a single sample in a study of early T cells in non-severe SARS-CoV-2 infection. TCRdb recomputed calls from the 5' RACE reads with MiXCR, one row per CDR3 protein. Among about 39,000 distinct CDR3 sequences, less than 8.5% were seen once, and the ten largest hold around 7.9%. The sample consisted of whole blood. These receptors all stem from an adult who was a healthcare worker with PCR-confirmed SARS-CoV-2 infection or an uninfected control (not recorded which).

This clonotype has a count of ten or more. The chain has TRBV7-8 and TRBJ1-2; D perhaps matches TRBD1 (5 bases). V lost 1 base and J 6 bases, leaving 9 bases between the germline ends. The germline V gene encodes CDR1 SGHVS and CDR2 FQNEAQ. CDR3 length: 13 amino acids. CDR3 protein: CASSLGTHNGYTF. In DNA, the CDR3 is TGTGCCAGCAGCTTAGGGACACATAATGGCTACACCTTC.

This clonotype was observed many times. This rearrangement joins TRBV5-1 to TRBJ2-3, with a tentative D call TRBD1 (6 bases). The CDR3 has 14 residues. CDR1 and CDR2 from the germline V gene are SGHRS and YFSETQ. V gave up 0 bases and J gave up 6 bases, with 11 bases separating them. The CDR3 sequence is CASSLARGEDTQYF. The CDR3 coding sequence is TGCGCCAGCAGCTTGGCCAGGGGAGAGGATACGCAGTATTTT.

This clonotype was seen only a few times. This chain links TRBV28 with TRBJ2-2; 8 positions agree with TRBD1. With V trimmed by 6 bases and J by 6 bases, 9 bases remained unmatched. Germline loops: CDR1 MDHEN, CDR2 SYDVKM. The CDR3 length is 15 residues. The CDR3 bases are TGTGCCAGCAGCGGACAGGGTAACCCCTCCGGGGAGCTGTTTTTT. The encoded protein is CASSGQGNPSGELFF.

This clonotype was recorded many times. The V and J genes are TRBV6-1 and TRBJ1-5, with D maybe TRBD1 (5 bases). Trimming pared 6 bases from V and 0 bases from J, leaving 9 bases between. The CDR3 loop spans 14 amino acids. Germline V gene sequence: CDR1 MNHNS, CDR2 SASEGT. The DNA of the CDR3 is TGTGCCAGCAGCTGGGGGGGTAGCAATCAGCCCCAGCATTTT. Amino acids: CASSWGGSNQPQHF.

This clonotype was picked up a small number of times. The chain employs TRBV20-1 and TRBJ2-3; 9 nucleotides align to TRBD2. CDR3 length: 13 amino acids. The germline CDR1 and CDR2 sequences are DFQATT and SNEGSKA (reference sequence). The CDR3 DNA is TGCAGGCCGTGGACTAGCGACACAGATACGCAGTATTTT. Its protein is CRPWTSDTDTQYF.

This clonotype was recorded a few times. The V and J genes are TRBV28 and TRBJ2-3; 8 positions match TRBD1. This CDR3 has 15 amino acids. Germline CDR1 and CDR2: MDHEN and SYDVKM. With V trimmed by 6 bases and J by 8 bases, 13 bases remained unmatched. The CDR3 is CASRPPGQAGSTQYF. The DNA for the CDR3 is TGTGCCAGCAGACCCCCGGGACAGGCTGGTAGTACGCAGTATTTT. Full variable domain (remainder filled in from reference TRBV28 and TRBJ2-3): DVKVTQSSRYLVKRTGEKVFLECVQDMDHENMFWYRQDPGLGLRLIYFSYDVKMKEKGDIPEGYSVSREKKERFSLILESASTNQTSMYLCASRPPGQAGSTQYFGPGTRLTVL.

This chain uses TRBV12-3 or TRBV12-4 with TRBJ1-2; 7 nucleotides agree with TRBD1. Trimming took 6 bases from V and 5 from J; bases not matched to a gene: 6. This CDR3 is 13 amino acids long. CDR3 nucleotides: TGTGCCAGCAGCAACGGGACAGCTTATGGCTACACCTTC. Encoded protein: CASSNGTAYGYTF.

This clonotype showed up many times. The V call is TRBV27, the J call TRBJ2-5; the D call may be TRBD1 or TRBD2 (5 bases each). There are 14 residues in the CDR3. Germline CDR1 MNHEY, CDR2 SMNVEV (reference sequence). Trimming took 6 bases from V and 2 from J, leaving 13 bases between them. Here the CDR3 DNA reads TGTGCCAGCAGAAATTCCGGGACGCAAGAGACCCAGTACTTC. It specifies CASRNSGTQETQYF.

There are many counts of this clonotype. The chain carries TRBV4-3 and TRBJ2-3; D possibly corresponds to TRBD2 (6 bases). The CDR3 runs 16 residues. CDR1 LGHNA and CDR2 YSLEER come from the germline V gene. Trimming removed 0 bases from V and 4 bases from J, with 14 bases in between. The CDR3 sequence: CASSQDTSTGADTQYF. The CDR3 bases are TGCGCCAGCAGCCAAGATACAAGCACGGGGGCAGATACGCAGTATTTT.

This chain joins TRBV30 and TRBJ2-7; D not resolved. Germline CDR1 is GTSNPN and CDR2 is SVGIG (reference sequence). The length of the CDR3 is 12 residues. Trimming removed 1 base from V and 3 bases from J, with 7 bases in between. CDR3 DNA: TGTGCCTGGAGTGGATTGATCTACGAGCAGTACTTC. It specifies CAWSGLIYEQYF. Based on the CDR3 plus reference TRBV30 and TRBJ2-7, the full variable domain is SQTIHQWPATLVQPVGSPLSLECTVEGTSNPNLYWYRQAAGRGLQLLFYSVGIGQISSEVPQNLSASRPQDRQFILSSKKLLLSDSGFYLCAWSGLIYEQYFGPGTRLTVT.